These 10 T cell receptor beta chains share one sample of origin, sequenced in a study of molecular identifiers for immune sequencing clone quantification. A single record per CDR3 protein comes from TCRdb applying MiXCR to the PCR reads. The sample carries hundreds of thousands of distinct CDR3 sequences, just under 20% recorded once. Sample: naive CD8+ T cells from blood, with Jurkat cell RNA spiked in. The sample's subset: FACS-sorted CD8+CD4-CCR7+CD45RA+ naive T cells. These receptors all come from a human donor in good health. Some libraries in this study had Jurkat cell RNA spiked in.

This clonotype was observed once. Sequence at one end of the junction differs from germline and may be a read error. The V and J genes are TRBV3-1 and TRBJ2-7; D remains unclear. The germline gives CDR1 LGHDT, CDR2 YNNKEL (reference sequence). CDR3 length equals 13 residues. CDR3 amino acids: CASSHSLSYGQYF. CDR3 nucleotide sequence: TGTGCCAGCAGCCACAGCCTCTCCTACGGGCAGTACTTC.

The J gene is TRBJ2-2, the V gene TRBV5-4, with D unresolved. CDR3 size: 14 residues. V lost 4 bases to trimming and J lost 3 bases, with 10 bases between them. Germline V gene sequence: CDR1 SGHNT, CDR2 YYREEE (reference sequence). DNA for the CDR3: TGTGCCAGCAGCGCCAACACGGACACCGGGGAGCTGTTTTTT. As protein: CASSANTDTGELFF.

This clonotype occurred many times. CDR3 nucleotides: TGTGCCAGCAGCTTAGCGGGGGCCGGGGGGACATACGAGCAGTACTTC. This gives the protein CASSLAGAGGTYEQYF. J is TRBJ2-7 and V is TRBV7-9; a weak D match, TRBD2 (7 bases). Per germline, CDR1 SEHNR and CDR2 FQNEAQ (reference sequence). The V gene lost 0 bases and the J gene lost 4 bases, with 16 bases spanning the gap. The CDR3 sequence is 16 residues long.

This clonotype was detected many times. The chain joins TRBV11-2 to TRBJ2-5; 7 positions match TRBD1. The CDR3 runs 18 residues. Trimming removed 0 bases from V and 4 bases from J; junction bases left unmatched: 14. The germline CDR1 and CDR2 sequences are SGHAT and FQNNGV. Here the CDR3 reads CASSLDRVWDSEPETQYF. CDR3 coding DNA: TGTGCCAGCAGCTTAGATAGGGTCTGGGACAGCGAACCAGAGACCCAGTACTTC.

This clonotype was found once. Being one base from a much bigger clone, this may be a read error. The gene calls are TRBV4-3 and TRBJ1-1; the D gene is possibly TRBD1 (5 bases). In germline, CDR1 is LGHNA, CDR2 YSLEER. The CDR3 sequence is 12 residues long. Trimming removed 3 bases from V and 8 bases from J, with 10 bases in between. The DNA for the CDR3 is TGCGCCAGCAGCCACTCCAACAGGGAAGCTTTCTTT. This encodes CASSHSNREAFF.

As for this clonotype: It may be a read error: a sequence one base away is much more abundant. This rearrangement joins TRBV29-1 to TRBJ2-7; no firm D call. This CDR3 spans 12 amino acids. Germline CDR1 and CDR2: SQVTM and ANQGSEA. CDR3 nucleotide sequence: TGCAGCGTTGAAAGCAGCTCCTACGAGCTGTACTTC. Translation: CSVESSSYELYF.

This clonotype occurred once. This rearrangement joins TRBV29-1 to TRBJ1-1, with D unclear. Deletions cut 2 bases from V and 0 bases from J, with 10 bases between. From germline, CDR1 is SQVTM and CDR2 ANQGSEA. CDR3 size: 14 residues. CDR3 sequence reads: CSVEPPGLNTEAFF. CDR3 coding DNA: TGCAGCGTTGAACCCCCCGGCTTGAACACTGAAGCTTTCTTT.

V usage is TRBV6-2 or TRBV6-3 and J usage is TRBJ2-3, with 14 bases matching TRBD2. CDR1 and CDR2 (germline): MNHEY, SVGEGT. CDR3 length: 18 residues. Trimming cost V 0 bases and J 6 bases; bases outside gene matches: 8. The CDR3 DNA sequence: TGTGCCAGCAGTTACTCGATAGGGACTAGCGGGAGATATGATACGCAGTATTTT. It codes for CASSYSIGTSGRYDTQYF.

This clonotype was detected ten times or more. The chain joins TRBV4-1 to TRBJ2-3; 8 bases map to TRBD1. This CDR3 contains 13 residues. Per germline, CDR1 MGHRA and CDR2 YSYEKL. The V segment lost 4 bases and the J segment 9 bases; nucleotides outside the gene matches: 6. The DNA of the CDR3 is TGCGCCAGCAGCCTACTGGACAGGGTGACGCAGTATTTT. It is translated as CASSLLDRVTQYF.

Note on this clonotype: A read error may explain this, as a much larger clone is one base away. This rearrangement joins TRBV28 to TRBJ1-1; 11 bases map to TRBD1. The V and J ends lost 7 bases and 5 bases, in that order; junction bases with no gene match: 15. Germline CDR1 is MDHEN and CDR2 is SYDVKM. CDR3 size: 17 residues. DNA for the CDR3: TGTGCCAGCACCGACCCTCCGGGGGACAGGGGGAGTACTGAAGCTTTCTTT. It encodes CASTDPPGDRGSTEAFF.